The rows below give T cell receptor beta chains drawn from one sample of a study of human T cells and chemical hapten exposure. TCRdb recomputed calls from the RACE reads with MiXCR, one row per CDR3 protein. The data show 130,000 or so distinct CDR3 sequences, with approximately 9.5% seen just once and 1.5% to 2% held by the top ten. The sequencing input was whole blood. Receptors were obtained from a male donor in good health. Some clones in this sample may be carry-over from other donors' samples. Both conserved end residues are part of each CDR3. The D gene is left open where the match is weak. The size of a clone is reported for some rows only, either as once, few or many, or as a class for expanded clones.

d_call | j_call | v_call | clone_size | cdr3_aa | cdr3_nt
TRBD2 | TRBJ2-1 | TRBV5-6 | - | CASSGGGNSLKSEQFF | TGTGCCAGCAGCGGGGGGGGGAATTCCCTTAAGAGTGAGCAGTTCTTC
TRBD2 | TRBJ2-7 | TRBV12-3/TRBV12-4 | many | CASSLQAGGPHEQYF | TGTGCCAGCAGTTTACAGGCGGGAGGGCCCCACGAGCAGTACTTC
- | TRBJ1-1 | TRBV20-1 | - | CSAPGGGDTEAFF | TGCAGTGCCCCGGGTGGAGGGGACACTGAAGCTTTCTTT
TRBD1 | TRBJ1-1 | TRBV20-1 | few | CSAERGRRDTEAFF | TGCAGTGCTGAAAGGGGGCGTCGGGACACTGAAGCTTTCTTT
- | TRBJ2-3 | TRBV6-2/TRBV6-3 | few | CASSYGELSTDTQYF | TGTGCCAGCAGTTACGGGGAATTGAGCACAGATACGCAGTATTTT
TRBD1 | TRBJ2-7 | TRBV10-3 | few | CAISETPGQGRAYEQYF | TGTGCCATCAGTGAGACACCGGGACAGGGGAGGGCCTACGAGCAGTACTTC
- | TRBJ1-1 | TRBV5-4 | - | CASSLEYRWDTEAFF | TGTGCCAGCAGCTTGGAGTACAGGTGGGACACTGAAGCTTTCTTT
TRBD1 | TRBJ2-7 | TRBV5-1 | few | CASSLGDRSYEQYF | TGCGCCAGCAGCTTGGGGGACAGGTCCTACGAGCAGTACTTC
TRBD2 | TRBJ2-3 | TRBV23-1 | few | CASSQRTSFADTQYF | TGCGCCAGCAGTCAACGGACTAGTTTTGCAGATACGCAGTATTTT
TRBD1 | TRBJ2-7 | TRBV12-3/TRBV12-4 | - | CASSLGWGQGVSYEQYF | TGTGCCAGCAGTTTAGGTTGGGGACAGGGCGTCTCCTACGAGCAGTACTTC
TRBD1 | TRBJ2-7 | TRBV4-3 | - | CASSQEGQESYEQYF | TGCGCCAGCAGCCAAGAAGGACAGGAGTCCTACGAGCAGTACTTC
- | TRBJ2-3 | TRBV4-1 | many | CASSQEASSQYF | TGCGCCAGCAGCCAAGAAGCTAGCTCGCAGTATTTT
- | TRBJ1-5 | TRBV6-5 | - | CASSYSQNSNQPQHF | TGTGCCAGCAGTTACTCCCAGAATAGCAATCAGCCCCAGCATTTT
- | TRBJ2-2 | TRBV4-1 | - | CASSQELGTIAGELFF | TGCGCCAGCAGCCAAGAACTAGGGACGATCGCCGGGGAGCTGTTTTTT
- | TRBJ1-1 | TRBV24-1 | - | CATSDPGTNEAFF | TGTGCCACCAGTGACCCAGGGACAAATGAAGCTTTCTTT
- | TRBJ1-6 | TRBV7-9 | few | CASSLDSFSALHF | TGTGCCAGCAGCTTAGATTCCTTTTCGGCCCTCCACTTT
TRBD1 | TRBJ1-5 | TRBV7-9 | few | CASSPEGQAANQPQHF | TGTGCCAGCAGCCCGGAGGGACAGGCCGCTAATCAGCCCCAGCATTTT
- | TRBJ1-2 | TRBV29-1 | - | CSVEEGQANYGYTF | TGCAGCGTTGAAGAGGGGCAGGCCAACTATGGCTACACCTTC
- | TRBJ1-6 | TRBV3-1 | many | CASSRGAYNSPLHF | TGTGCCAGCAGCCGCGGGGCCTATAATTCACCCCTCCACTTT
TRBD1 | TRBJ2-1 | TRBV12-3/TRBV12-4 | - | CASSLPGGHEQFF | TGTGCCAGCAGTTTACCAGGGGGACACGAGCAGTTCTTC
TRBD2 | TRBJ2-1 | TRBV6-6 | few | CASSPLAGGEDNEQFF | TGTGCCAGCAGTCCACTAGCGGGGGGGGAGGATAATGAGCAGTTCTTC
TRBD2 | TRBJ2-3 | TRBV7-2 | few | CASSLGLRGGTDTQYF | TGTGCCAGCAGCCTAGGTCTGCGGGGGGGAACAGATACGCAGTATTTT
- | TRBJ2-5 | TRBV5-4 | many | CASSLRGEETQYF | TGTGCCAGCAGCTTGCGGGGAGAAGAGACCCAGTACTTC
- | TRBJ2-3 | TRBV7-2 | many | CASSLGGTQYF | TGTGCCAGCAGCTTGGGAGGTACGCAGTATTTT
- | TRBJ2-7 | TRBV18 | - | CASSRSESSYEQYF | TGTGCCAGCTCCAGGTCCGAGAGCTCCTACGAGCAGTACTTC
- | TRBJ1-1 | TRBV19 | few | CASSMGPGLPEAFF | TGTGCCAGTAGTATGGGGCCCGGGCTCCCTGAAGCTTTCTTT
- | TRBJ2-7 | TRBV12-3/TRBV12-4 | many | CASSQGTAREQYF | TGTGCCAGCAGTCAGGGCACGGCTAGGGAGCAGTACTTC
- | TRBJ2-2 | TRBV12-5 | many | CASGLVLGPNTGELFF | TGTGCTAGTGGTTTGGTACTAGGGCCGAACACCGGGGAGCTGTTTTTT
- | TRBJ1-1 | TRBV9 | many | CASSESGTNTEAFF | TGTGCCAGCAGCGAGTCCGGGACAAACACTGAAGCTTTCTTT
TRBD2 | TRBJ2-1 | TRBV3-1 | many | CASSLKIGTSGAQSSYNEQFF | TGTGCCAGCAGCCTAAAGATCGGGACTAGCGGGGCCCAGAGCTCCTACAATGAGCAGTTCTTC
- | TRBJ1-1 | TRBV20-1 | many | CSAGGGGWNTEAFF | TGCAGTGCTGGCGGAGGGGGTTGGAACACTGAAGCTTTCTTT
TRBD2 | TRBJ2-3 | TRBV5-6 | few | CASSTPAGAGDTQYF | TGTGCCAGCAGCACGCCAGCGGGAGCGGGGGATACGCAGTATTTT
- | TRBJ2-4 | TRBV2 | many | CASMSGSTKNIQYF | TGTGCCAGCATGAGCGGGTCTACCAAAAACATTCAGTACTTC
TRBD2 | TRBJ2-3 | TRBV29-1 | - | CSVEDLRASGSRDTQYF | TGCAGCGTTGAAGATCTTCGGGCTAGCGGGAGTCGCGATACGCAGTATTTT
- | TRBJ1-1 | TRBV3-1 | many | CASSQGDRFTEAFF | TGTGCCAGCAGCCAGGGCGACAGGTTCACTGAAGCTTTCTTT
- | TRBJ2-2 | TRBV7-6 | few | CASSPGQLTGELFF | TGTGCCAGCAGCCCTGGACAGCTTACCGGGGAGCTGTTTTTT
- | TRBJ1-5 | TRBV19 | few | CASSEQGKGNQPQHF | TGTGCCAGTTCCGAACAGGGAAAAGGAAATCAGCCCCAGCATTTT
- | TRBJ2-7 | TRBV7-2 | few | CASSLAQRGQYF | TGTGCCAGCAGCTTAGCGCAAAGGGGGCAGTACTTC
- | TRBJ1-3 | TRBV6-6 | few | CASSYGNTIYF | TGTGCCAGCAGTTATGGAAACACCATATATTTT
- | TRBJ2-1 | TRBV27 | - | CASSLRGGFTYNEQFF | TGTGCCAGCAGTTTAAGGGGGGGCTTTACATACAATGAGCAGTTCTTC
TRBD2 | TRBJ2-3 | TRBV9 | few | CASSVVDNGLAGADTQYF | TGTGCCAGCAGCGTAGTAGACAACGGACTAGCGGGGGCAGATACGCAGTATTTT
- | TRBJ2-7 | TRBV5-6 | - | CASSFGGREQYF | TGTGCCAGCAGCTTTGGGGGGCGAGAGCAGTACTTC
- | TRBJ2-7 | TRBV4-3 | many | CASSQAAGQPRYEQYF | TGCGCCAGCAGCCAAGCTGCGGGACAGCCTCGCTACGAGCAGTACTTC
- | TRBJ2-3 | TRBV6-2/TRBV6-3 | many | CASTSYLDKQYF | TGTGCCAGCACCAGTTATTTGGACAAGCAGTATTTT
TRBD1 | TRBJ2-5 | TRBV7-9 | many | CASSPDRVQETQYF | TGTGCCAGCAGCCCCGACAGGGTCCAAGAGACCCAGTACTTC
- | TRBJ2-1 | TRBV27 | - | CASSVRASYNEQFF | TGTGCCAGCAGCGTCCGGGCCTCCTACAATGAGCAGTTCTTC
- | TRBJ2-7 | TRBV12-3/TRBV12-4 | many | CASSSLTGHYEQYF | TGTGCCAGCAGTTCGCTAACCGGACACTACGAGCAGTACTTC
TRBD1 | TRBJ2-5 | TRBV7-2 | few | CASSPGDSPYQETQYF | TGTGCCAGCAGCCCCGGGGACAGCCCGTACCAAGAGACCCAGTACTTC
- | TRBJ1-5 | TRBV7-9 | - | CASSPGVYGGQPQHF | TGTGCCAGCAGTCCCGGGGTGTATGGAGGTCAGCCCCAGCATTTT
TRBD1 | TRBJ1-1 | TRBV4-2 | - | CASSQDLQGGTEAFF | TGTGCCAGCAGCCAAGATCTACAGGGGGGCACTGAAGCTTTCTTT
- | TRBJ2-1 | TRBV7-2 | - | CASSSSVVEQFF | TGTGCCAGCAGCTCCTCCGTTGTTGAGCAGTTCTTC
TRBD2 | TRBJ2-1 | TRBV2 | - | CATTRSSGSSNEQFF | TGTGCCACCACCCGGTCTAGCGGGAGTAGCAATGAGCAGTTCTTC
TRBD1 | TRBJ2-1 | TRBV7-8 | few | CASSDRQGRPYNEQFF | TGTGCCAGCAGCGACAGACAGGGGCGCCCTTACAATGAGCAGTTCTTC
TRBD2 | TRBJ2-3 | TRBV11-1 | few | CASRDRAASGSTDTQYF | TGTGCCAGCAGGGACCGCGCGGCTAGCGGGTCCACAGATACGCAGTATTTT
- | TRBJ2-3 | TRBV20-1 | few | CSAPRLADTQYF | TGCAGTGCCCCCCGACTAGCAGATACGCAGTATTTT
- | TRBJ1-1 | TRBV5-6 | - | CASSTSFGPNTEAFF | TGTGCCAGCAGCACTTCATTCGGACCGAACACTGAAGCTTTCTTT
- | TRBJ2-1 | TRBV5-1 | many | CASSLVQGSNEQFF | TGCGCCAGCAGCTTGGTACAGGGTAGCAATGAGCAGTTCTTC
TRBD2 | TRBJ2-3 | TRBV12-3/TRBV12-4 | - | CASSFPRASGGPADTQYF | TGTGCCAGCAGTTTTCCCCGGGCTAGCGGGGGGCCCGCAGATACGCAGTATTTT
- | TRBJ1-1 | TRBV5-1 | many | CASSLSRMNTEAFF | TGCGCCAGCAGCTTGAGTCGAATGAACACTGAAGCTTTCTTT
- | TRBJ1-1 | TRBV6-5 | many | CASRTQGGVTEAFF | TGTGCCAGCAGGACACAGGGCGGCGTCACTGAAGCTTTCTTT